Below are 20 T cell receptor beta chains sequenced from a single sample in a study of blood T cell repertoires in COVID-19. Produced via immunoSEQ multiplex PCR; TCRdb's table is partial and in-frame only. The sample consists of under 300,000 clones, roughly 89% of them appearing once. The sequenced sample was PBMCs or T cells enriched from blood (not recorded which). These receptor sequences come from a man between 40 and 49 years old who had recovered from COVID-19.

The chain employs TRBV10-3 and TRBJ1-1; D unclear. The germline CDR1 and CDR2 sequences are ENHRY and SYGVKD. The CDR3 extends over 14 amino acids. The V gene lost 3 bases and the J gene lost 3 bases, with 11 bases spanning the gap. This chain's CDR3 is CAISEGQEDTEAFF. In DNA, the CDR3 is TGTGCCATCAGTGAAGGTCAGGAGGACACTGAAGCTTTCTTT.

J is TRBJ2-3 and V is TRBV29-1; D is perhaps TRBD2 (6 bases). V dropped 6 bases and J dropped 2 bases, with 15 bases sitting between them. The CDR3 sequence is 14 residues long. In germline, CDR1 is SQVTM, CDR2 ANQGSEA. The CDR3 DNA reads as TGCAGCGTAGACGGGCTAGCGAACACAGATACGCAGTATTTT. Protein sequence: CSVDGLANTDTQYF.

The chain uses TRBV7-6 and TRBJ2-2; TRBD2 matches 10 bases. Trimming took 6 bases from V and 3 from J; bases not matched to a gene: 16. CDR1 and CDR2 (germline): SGHVS, FNYEAQ. The CDR3 runs to 19 residues. For the CDR3, the DNA is TGTGCCAGCAGGACGGGGGCTAGCGGGAGAATTAGGGACACCGGGGAGCTGTTTTTT. Translating it yields CASRTGASGRIRDTGELFF.

The chain combines TRBV10-2 with TRBJ1-1; TRBD1 matches at 8 bases. Per germline, CDR1 WSHSY and CDR2 SAAADI. CDR3 length equals 13 residues. Losses at the gene ends were 6 bases for V and 4 bases for J; bases not matched to a gene: 4. CDR3 sequence (DNA): TGCGCCAGCAGGGTAGACAGGGGCACTGAAGCTTTCTTT. It yields the protein CASRVDRGTEAFF.

The V and J genes are TRBV7-9 and TRBJ2-7, with TRBD1 identical over 8 bases. This CDR3 is built from 15 residues. Germline trimming cut 3 bases from V and 0 bases from J; bases unmatched to any gene: 4. Germline CDR1 is SEHNR and CDR2 is FQNEAQ (reference sequence). The CDR3 protein is CASSFQGARSYEQYF. CDR3 coding DNA: TGTGCCAGCAGCTTTCAGGGGGCGCGCTCCTACGAGCAGTACTTC.

The gene calls are TRBV15 and TRBJ1-1; D gene uncertain. Germline values: CDR1 LNHNV, CDR2 YYDKDF (reference sequence). The CDR3 length is 14 residues. V lost 1 base and J lost 1, with 7 bases in between. CDR3 residues: CATSRGGRNTEAFF. CDR3 nucleotide sequence: TGTGCCACCAGCAGAGGAGGGCGGAACACTGAAGCTTTCTTT.

The chain combines TRBV7-3 with TRBJ2-2; 9 positions agree with TRBD1. This CDR3 has 14 residues. From germline, CDR1 is SGHTA and CDR2 FQGTGA. The V segment lost 5 bases and the J segment 4 bases; nucleotides outside the gene matches: 2. CDR3 in amino acids: CASSLTGGTGELFF. The CDR3 DNA follows: TGTGCCAGCAGCCTGACAGGGGGCACCGGGGAGCTGTTTTTT.

There are many counts of this clone. The V gene is TRBV6-4, the J gene TRBJ2-3; unclear D gene. CDR1 and CDR2 from the germline V gene are MRHNA and SNTAGT. V lost 4 bases to trimming and J lost 0 bases, with 11 bases between them. This CDR3 region has 15 residues. The CDR3, as DNA: TGTGCCAGCAGTGTGTCGGCAGGAAGCACAGATACGCAGTATTTT. It encodes CASSVSAGSTDTQYF.

The chain uses TRBV10-3 and TRBJ1-1, with D maybe TRBD1 (6 bases). The CDR3 is made up of 13 amino acids. V lost 3 bases and J lost 5, with 10 bases in between. In germline, CDR1 is ENHRY, CDR2 SYGVKD. DNA of the CDR3: TGTGCCATCAGTGATCCCAGGGGAACTGAAGCTTTCTTT. Amino acid sequence: CAISDPRGTEAFF.

The genes are TRBV27 and TRBJ1-1; D possibly corresponds to TRBD1 (6 bases). The CDR3 consists of 17 residues. From germline, CDR1 is MNHEY and CDR2 SMNVEV (reference sequence). Trimming took 7 bases from V and 1 from J, leaving 22 bases between them. CDR3 sequence reads: CASTKGQGRGANTEAFF. CDR3 sequence (DNA): TGTGCCAGCACAAAGGGCCAGGGGAGAGGGGCGAACACTGAAGCTTTCTTT.

This chain uses TRBV14 with TRBJ2-5; no clear D gene. V dropped 2 bases and J dropped 5 bases, with 12 bases sitting between them. Germline loops: CDR1 SGHDN, CDR2 FVKESK. This CDR3 has 14 residues. The CDR3, as DNA: TGTGCCAGCAGCCAACACAGTTTAACGGAGACCCAGTACTTC. This sequence encodes CASSQHSLTETQYF.

The chain links TRBV19 to TRBJ1-4, with D possibly TRBD1 on 5 matching bases. This CDR3 is 15 amino acids long. V dropped 8 bases and J dropped 5 bases, with 18 bases sitting between them. In germline, CDR1 is LNHDA, CDR2 SQIVND (reference sequence). The CDR3 sequence is CASSNFVRANEKLFF. CDR3 sequence (DNA): TGTGCCAGTTCCAATTTTGTCAGGGCGAATGAAAAACTGTTTTTT.

The chain recombines TRBV12-3 or TRBV12-4 with TRBJ2-7, with a possible D match to TRBD1 (6 bases). The CDR3 covers 12 residues. Trimming removed 4 bases at V and 9 bases at J, with 13 bases between. The CDR3: CASSWGQRGQYF. CDR3 DNA sequence: TGTGCCAGCAGTTGGGGACAACGGGGGCAGTACTTC.

The chain uses TRBV27 and TRBJ2-3; 12 bases are shared with TRBD2. The germline CDR1 and CDR2 sequences are MNHEY and SMNVEV (reference sequence). V lost 5 bases to trimming and J lost 5 bases; unmatched junction nucleotides: 14. CDR3 length equals 18 residues. DNA of the CDR3: TGTGCCAGCAGTCCGACTCCGCTAGCGGGAGGGCCGGGAGATACGCAGTATTTT. Amino acid sequence: CASSPTPLAGGPGDTQYF.

The rearrangement joins TRBV10-1 to TRBJ2-5; TRBD2 is a possible D gene (7 bases). With 5 bases removed from V and 1 base from J, the gap between germline ends came to 8 bases. Germline V gene data show CDR1 as WNHNN and CDR2 as SYGVQD (reference sequence). The CDR3 consists of 13 residues. CDR3 nucleotide sequence: TGCGCCAGCAGTAGGGGGGGCCAAGAGACCCAGTACTTC. As protein: CASSRGGQETQYF.

The V call is TRBV15, the J call TRBJ2-2; TRBD1 agrees at 7 bases. The CDR3 is 17 amino acids. Germline CDR1 and CDR2: LNHNV and YYDKDF (reference sequence). The trim removed 0 bases at V and 2 bases at J, leaving 6 bases unmatched. CDR3 in DNA: TGTGCCACCAGCAGAGACGTTGGGACAGTAAACACCGGGGAGCTGTTTTTT. This translates into CATSRDVGTVNTGELFF.

This clone showed up just once. The chain is built from TRBV10-2 and TRBJ1-6; 7 bases are a match to TRBD1. The CDR3 runs to 15 residues. J was trimmed by 10 bases and V by 2 bases; bases with no gene match: 8. The germline V gene has CDR1 WSHSY and CDR2 SAAADI. The CDR3 loop is CASSEKTGTISPLHF. CDR3 bases: TGCGCCAGCAGTGAGAAGACAGGGACGATATCACCCCTCCACTTT.

The chain recombines TRBV5-1 with TRBJ2-3, with TRBD1 as a possible D gene (6 bases). The ends were cut back, 7 bases at V and 6 bases at J, with 15 bases in the middle. CDR1 and CDR2 from the germline V gene are SGHRS and YFSETQ. The CDR3 totals 13 residues. The CDR3 spells CASGEQGWDTQYF. The CDR3 nucleotides are TGCGCCAGCGGAGAACAGGGTTGGGATACGCAGTATTTT.

There are many counts of this clone. This chain connects TRBV19 to TRBJ1-5; the match to TRBD1 covers 7 bases. This CDR3 spans 14 amino acids. After removal of 7 bases from V and 6 bases from J, the junction contained 9 bases not matched to a gene. Germline lookup yields CDR1 LNHDA and CDR2 SQIVND (reference sequence). CDR3: CASIPGQFGQPQHF. CDR3 coding DNA: TGTGCCAGTATTCCGGGACAGTTCGGTCAGCCCCAGCATTTT.

In its sample, this clone was seen a few times. The chain combines TRBV6-1 with TRBJ1-5; the match to TRBD1 covers 8 bases. Losses at the gene ends were 2 bases for V and 5 bases for J; bases not matched to a gene: 8. The CDR3 extends over 16 amino acids. Germline V gene lookup returns CDR1 MNHNS and CDR2 SASEGT. CDR3 DNA: TGTGCCAGCAGTGAACCGATACGGACAGGGCATCAGCCCCAGCATTTT. Encoded protein: CASSEPIRTGHQPQHF.